This T cell receptor beta chain appears in the sequencing data of a study of shared clonotypes between healthy human individuals. Study outcomes and limitations: Rarefaction revealed incomplete sorted-subset sequencing despite large depth. Exclusively blood specimens were collected; tissue repertoires likely differ.

The CDR3 length is 16 residues. After removal of 2 bases from V and 8 bases from J, the junction contained 8 bases not matched to a gene. CDR1 and CDR2 from the germline V gene are SGDLS and YYNGEE. Remarks on this clone: Its antigen is undetermined.

How the authors handled the data: Junction-only immunoSEQ data arrived without quality scores, meaning filtering differed. The assay was immunoSEQ multiplex PCR, and TCRdb's table has in-frame clones only and misses some. V and J calls and clone size are as listed in that table; D and trimming were resolved from the DNA. The data contain 650,000 to 700,000 clones, about 92% of them seen just once; the ten biggest clones take up about 33%. The chain links TRBV9 to TRBJ2-3, with 13 bases fitting TRBD2. Sequenced material: memory CD8+ T cells from PBMCs. Subset defined: CD45RO+ cells pooled with CCR7-negative TemRA cells. This clonotype was sampled from a man younger than 35 in good health. Some clones in this sample may be carry-over from other donors' samples. The CDR3: CASSVVLAGGLATQYF. CDR3 coding DNA: TGTGCCAGCAGCGTTGTACTAGCGGGAGGGTTGGCTACGCAGTATTTT.